This T cell receptor beta chain was captured by sequencing in a study of T cell clonality in common variable immunodeficiency. This clone has a handful of counts. Its antigen is unidentified. Relative to the germline gene, one junction end is altered; a read error may explain this. The read is 3 residues too short to cover the CDR3 end, so that end is filled in from the germline J gene. Study-level points and caveats: Fewer deletions and N-nucleotide insertions were reportedly seen in common variable immunodeficiency TCR beta sequences. Compared with healthy controls, CVID subjects showed increased TCRbeta clonality, mostly in about a third.

Of CVID subjects, some 15 were female and 29 male, mean age roughly 40. Profiled with immunoSEQ multiplex PCR; TCRdb holds only in-frame clones, not every one. This repertoire holds around 13,000 clones, and none appear only once. Germline CDR1 and CDR2: SSHAT and FNYEAQ (reference sequence). The CDR3 contains 13 residues. This TCR derives from a human donor with common variable immunodeficiency. This chain joins TRBV7-7 and TRBJ2-5; the D gene is possibly TRBD1 (5 bases). Sequencing was performed on peripheral blood mononuclear cells. The CDR3 here is CASTPTDQETQYF. The covered CDR3 bases are TGTGCTAGCACCCCGACAGACCAAGAGACC.